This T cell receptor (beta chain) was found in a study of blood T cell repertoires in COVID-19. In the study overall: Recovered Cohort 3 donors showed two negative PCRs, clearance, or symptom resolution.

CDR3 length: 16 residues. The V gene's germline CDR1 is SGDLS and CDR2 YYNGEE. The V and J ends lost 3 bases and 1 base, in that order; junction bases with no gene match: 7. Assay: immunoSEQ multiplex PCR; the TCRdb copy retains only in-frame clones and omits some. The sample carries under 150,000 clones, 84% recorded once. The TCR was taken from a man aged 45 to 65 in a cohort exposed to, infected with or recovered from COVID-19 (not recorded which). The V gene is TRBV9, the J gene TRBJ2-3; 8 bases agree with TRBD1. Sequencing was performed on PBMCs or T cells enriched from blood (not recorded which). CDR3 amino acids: CASSALTGGGTDTQYF. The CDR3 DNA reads TGTGCCAGCAGCGCCCTTACAGGGGGTGGCACAGATACGCAGTATTTT.